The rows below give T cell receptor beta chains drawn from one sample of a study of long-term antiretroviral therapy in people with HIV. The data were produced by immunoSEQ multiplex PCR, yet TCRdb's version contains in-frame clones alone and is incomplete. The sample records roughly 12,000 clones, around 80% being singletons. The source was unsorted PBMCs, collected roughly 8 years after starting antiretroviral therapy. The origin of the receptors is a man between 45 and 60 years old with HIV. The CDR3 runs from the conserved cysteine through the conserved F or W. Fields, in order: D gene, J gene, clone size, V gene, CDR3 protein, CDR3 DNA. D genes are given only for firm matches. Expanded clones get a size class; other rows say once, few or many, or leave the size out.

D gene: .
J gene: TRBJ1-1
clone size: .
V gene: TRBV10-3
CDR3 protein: CATDDTYGAFF
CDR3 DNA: TGTGCCACCGATGACACGTATGGGGCTTTCTTT

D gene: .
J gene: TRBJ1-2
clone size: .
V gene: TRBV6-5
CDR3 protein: CATRTAYGYTF
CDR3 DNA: TGTGCCACCCGGACAGCCTATGGCTACACCTTC

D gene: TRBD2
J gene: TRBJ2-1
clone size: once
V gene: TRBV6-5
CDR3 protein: CASSSGTSGGVWEQFF
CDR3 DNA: TGTGCCAGCAGTTCTGGGACTAGCGGGGGGGTATGGGAGCAGTTCTTC

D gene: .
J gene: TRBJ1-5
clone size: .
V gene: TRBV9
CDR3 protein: CASSVEGDSNQPQHF
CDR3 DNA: TGTGCCAGCAGCGTCGAGGGAGACAGCAATCAGCCCCAGCATTTT

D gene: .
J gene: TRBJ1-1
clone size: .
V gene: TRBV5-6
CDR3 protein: CASSLGPGANTEAFF
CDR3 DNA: TGTGCCAGCAGCCTGGGTCCAGGAGCTAACACTGAAGCTTTCTTT

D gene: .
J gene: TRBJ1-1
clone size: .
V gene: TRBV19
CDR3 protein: CASKLGLNTEAFF
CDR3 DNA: TGTGCCAGTAAGTTGGGTTTGAACACTGAAGCTTTCTTT

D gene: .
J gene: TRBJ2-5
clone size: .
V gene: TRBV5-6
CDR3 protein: CASSLGGDQETQYF
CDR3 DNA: TGTGCCAGCAGCTTGGGCGGCGACCAAGAGACCCAGTACTTC

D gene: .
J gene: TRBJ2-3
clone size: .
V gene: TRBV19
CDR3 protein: CASSIVTADTQYF
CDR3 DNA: TGTGCCAGTAGTATAGTGACGGCCGATACGCAGTATTTT

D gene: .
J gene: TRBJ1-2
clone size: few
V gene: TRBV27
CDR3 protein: CASSLTSNYGYTF
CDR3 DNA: TGTGCCAGCAGTTTAACCTCGAACTATGGCTACACCTTC

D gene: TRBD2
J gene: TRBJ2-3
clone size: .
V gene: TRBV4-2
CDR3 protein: CASSLPGGGLATDTQYF
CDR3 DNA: TGTGCCAGCAGCCTCCCGGGTGGGGGACTAGCGACAGATACGCAGTATTTT

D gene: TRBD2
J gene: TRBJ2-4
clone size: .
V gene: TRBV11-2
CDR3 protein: CASSPEGRGAPLAKNIQYF
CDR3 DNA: TGTGCCAGCAGCCCTGAGGGGCGGGGGGCCCCCTTAGCCAAAAACATTCAGTACTTC

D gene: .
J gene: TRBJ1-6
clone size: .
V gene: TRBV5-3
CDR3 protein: CARSLEISYNSPLHF
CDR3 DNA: TGTGCCAGAAGCCTTGAAATCTCCTATAATTCACCCCTCCACTTT

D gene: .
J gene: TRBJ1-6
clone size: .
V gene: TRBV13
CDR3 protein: CASSFMWGNSPLHF
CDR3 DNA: TGTGCCAGCAGCTTTATGTGGGGGAATTCACCCCTCCACTTT

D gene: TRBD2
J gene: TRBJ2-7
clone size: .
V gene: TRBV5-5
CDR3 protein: CASSLGLAGAYEQYF
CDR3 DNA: TGTGCCAGCAGCTTGGGCCTAGCGGGGGCCTACGAGCAGTACTTC

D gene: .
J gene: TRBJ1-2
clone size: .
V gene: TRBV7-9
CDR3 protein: CASSLAFLYGYTF
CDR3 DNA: TGTGCCAGCAGCTTAGCGTTCCTCTATGGCTACACCTTC

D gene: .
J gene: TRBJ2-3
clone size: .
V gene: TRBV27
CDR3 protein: CASSLSGRGQRTDTQYF
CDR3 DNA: TGTGCCAGCAGTTTATCGGGGCGGGGACAGCGCACAGATACGCAGTATTTT

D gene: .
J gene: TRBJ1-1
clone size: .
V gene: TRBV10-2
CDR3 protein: CASSEFPGSNTEAFF
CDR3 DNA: TGCGCCAGCAGTGAGTTTCCAGGGTCGAACACTGAAGCTTTCTTT

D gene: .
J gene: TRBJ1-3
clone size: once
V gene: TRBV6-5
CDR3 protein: CASSYGGSSGNTIYF
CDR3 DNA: TGTGCCAGCAGTTACGGGGGCTCCTCTGGAAACACCATATATTTT

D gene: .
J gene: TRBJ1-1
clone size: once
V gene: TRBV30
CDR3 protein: CAWSVGLGTEAFF
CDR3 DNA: TGTGCCTGGAGTGTAGGGCTCGGGACTGAAGCTTTCTTT

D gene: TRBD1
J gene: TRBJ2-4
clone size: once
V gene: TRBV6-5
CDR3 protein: CASSPGQGKNIQYF
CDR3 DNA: TGTGCCAGCAGTCCGGGACAGGGCAAAAACATTCAGTACTTC

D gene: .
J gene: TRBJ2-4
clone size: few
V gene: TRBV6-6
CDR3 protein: CASSLTERNIQYF
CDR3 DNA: TGTGCCAGCAGTCTGACAGAGAGAAACATTCAGTACTTC

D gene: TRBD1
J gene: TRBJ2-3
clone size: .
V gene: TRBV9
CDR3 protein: CASSVGQGSFDTQYF
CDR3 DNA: TGTGCCAGCAGCGTAGGACAGGGAAGTTTTGATACGCAGTATTTT

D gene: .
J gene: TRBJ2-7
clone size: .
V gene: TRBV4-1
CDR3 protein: CASSQDEDSYEQYF
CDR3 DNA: TGCGCCAGCAGCCAAGATGAGGATTCCTACGAGCAGTACTTC

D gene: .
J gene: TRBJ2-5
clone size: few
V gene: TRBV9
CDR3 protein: CASNLGGNQETQYF
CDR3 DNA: TGTGCCAGCAATTTAGGGGGGAACCAGGAGACCCAGTACTTC

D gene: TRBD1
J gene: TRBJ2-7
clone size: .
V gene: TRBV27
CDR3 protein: CASSLGQGAYEQYF
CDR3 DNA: TGTGCCAGCAGTTTGGGACAGGGAGCCTACGAGCAGTACTTC

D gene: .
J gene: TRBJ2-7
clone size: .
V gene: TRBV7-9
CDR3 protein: CASSSFPRGSYEQYF
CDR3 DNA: TGTGCCAGCAGCTCCTTCCCGCGGGGCTCCTACGAGCAGTACTTC

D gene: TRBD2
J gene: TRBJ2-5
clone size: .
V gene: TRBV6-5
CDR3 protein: CASSYSSGGPQTQYF
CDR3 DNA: TGTGCCAGCAGTTACTCGAGCGGGGGGCCCCAGACCCAGTACTTC

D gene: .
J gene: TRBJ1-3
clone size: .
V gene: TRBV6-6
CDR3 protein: CASLLRDSGNTIYF
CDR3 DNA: TGTGCCAGCCTCCTGAGGGATTCTGGAAACACCATATATTTT

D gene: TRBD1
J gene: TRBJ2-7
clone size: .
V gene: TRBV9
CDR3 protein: CASSVGIRDRGEYYEQYF
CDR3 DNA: TGTGCCAGCAGCGTAGGAATCCGGGACAGGGGGGAGTACTACGAGCAGTACTTC

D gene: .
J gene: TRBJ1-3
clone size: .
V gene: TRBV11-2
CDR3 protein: CASSFTGSGNTIYF
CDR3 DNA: TGTGCCAGCAGCTTTACAGGGTCTGGAAACACCATATATTTT

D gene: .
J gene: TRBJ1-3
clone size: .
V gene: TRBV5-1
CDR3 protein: CASSPGRGNTIYF
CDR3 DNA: TGCGCCAGCAGCCCTGGACGGGGAAACACCATATATTTT

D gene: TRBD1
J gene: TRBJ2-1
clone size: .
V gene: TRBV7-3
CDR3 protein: CASSSGQGNEQFF
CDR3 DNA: TGTGCCAGCAGCTCCGGACAGGGCAATGAGCAGTTCTTC

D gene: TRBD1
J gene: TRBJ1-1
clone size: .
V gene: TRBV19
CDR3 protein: CASSSRDSLNTEAFF
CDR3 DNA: TGTGCCAGTAGTTCCCGGGACAGCTTGAACACTGAAGCTTTCTTT

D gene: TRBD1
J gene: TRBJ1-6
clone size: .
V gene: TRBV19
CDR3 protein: CASSGSTGLTGPLHF
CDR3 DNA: TGTGCCAGTAGTGGTTCGACAGGGCTAACAGGACCCCTCCACTTT

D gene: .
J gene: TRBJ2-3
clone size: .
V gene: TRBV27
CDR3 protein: CATASGGSTDTQYF
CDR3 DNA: TGTGCCACGGCGTCGGGCGGTAGCACAGATACGCAGTATTTT

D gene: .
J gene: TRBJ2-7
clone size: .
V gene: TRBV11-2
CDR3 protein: CASSLAPLYEQYF
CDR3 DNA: TGTGCCAGCAGCTTAGCCCCACTCTACGAGCAGTACTTC

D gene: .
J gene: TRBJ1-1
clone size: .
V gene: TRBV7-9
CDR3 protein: CASSFFPEGPEAFF
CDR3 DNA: TGTGCCAGCAGCTTCTTCCCGGAGGGACCTGAAGCTTTCTTT

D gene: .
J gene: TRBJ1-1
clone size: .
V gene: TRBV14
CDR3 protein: CASGSLNTEAFF
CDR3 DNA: TGTGCCAGCGGCAGCTTGAACACTGAAGCTTTCTTT

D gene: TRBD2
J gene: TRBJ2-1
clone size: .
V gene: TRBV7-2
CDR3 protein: CASSFTSGTTYNEQFF
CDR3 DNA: TGTGCCAGCAGCTTTACTAGCGGGACGACCTACAATGAGCAGTTCTTC

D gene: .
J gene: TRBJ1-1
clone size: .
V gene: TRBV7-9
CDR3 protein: CASSGTVNTEAFF
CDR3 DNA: TGTGCCAGCTCCGGGACGGTGAACACTGAAGCTTTCTTT

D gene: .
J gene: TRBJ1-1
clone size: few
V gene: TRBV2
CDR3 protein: CASSEWEPFTEAFF
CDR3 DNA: TGTGCCAGCAGTGAATGGGAGCCTTTCACTGAAGCTTTCTTT

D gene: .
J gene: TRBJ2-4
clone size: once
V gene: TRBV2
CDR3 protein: CASSEETEKGWDIQYF
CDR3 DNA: TGTGCCAGCAGTGAAGAAACGGAAAAAGGTTGGGACATTCAGTACTTC

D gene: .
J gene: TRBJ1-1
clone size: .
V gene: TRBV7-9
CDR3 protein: CASSYDTMNTEAFF
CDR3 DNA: TGTGCCAGCAGCTACGACACTATGAACACTGAAGCTTTCTTT

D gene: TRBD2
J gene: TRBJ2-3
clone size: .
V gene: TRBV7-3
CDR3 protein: CASSSLAGGDTQYF
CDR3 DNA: TGTGCCAGCAGCTCCTTAGCGGGGGGGGATACGCAGTATTTT

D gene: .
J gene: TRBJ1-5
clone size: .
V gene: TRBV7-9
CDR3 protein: CASSLAGHDQPQHF
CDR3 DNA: TGTGCCAGCAGCTTAGCTGGTCATGATCAGCCCCAGCATTTT